This T cell receptor (beta chain) was documented in a study of regulatory T cells in long-lasting Graves disease. Study context: Graves' patients, newly diagnosed, had taken antithyroid drugs under 3 months.

The length of the CDR3 is 15 residues. The V gene's germline CDR1 is SGHRS and CDR2 YFSETQ. V lost 4 bases to trimming and J lost 6 bases; unmatched junction nucleotides: 7. Study results and caveats: Lower TCR diversity characterized persistent Graves' patients relative to newly diagnosed patients.

Stated time point: newly diagnosed GD, antithyroid drugs for less than 3 months. The TCR library was made from RNA that had been extracted from PBMCs in TRIzol. Assembly of TCR beta libraries relied on iRepertoire HTBI primers together with Arm-PCR of CDR3 regions. TCRdb used MiXCR to reprocess the multiplex PCR reads, holding one entry per CDR3 protein. The repertoire includes 300,000 to 400,000 distinct CDR3 sequences, approximately 20% of them detected once, and around 37% sits in the top ten. This clonotype was counted at least ten times. No antigen is known for it. The chain links TRBV5-1 to TRBJ2-1; the match to TRBD2 covers 10 bases. The receptor was isolated from a female donor with Graves disease. Sequencing was performed on peripheral blood mononuclear cells (PBMCs), taken at new diagnosis, from a patient treated with antithyroid drugs. The DNA for the CDR3 is TGCGCCAGCAGCCTTCTAGCGGGAGAAATCAATGAGCAGTTCTTC. Encoded protein: CASSLLAGEINEQFF. Full variable domain (remainder filled in from reference TRBV5-1 and TRBJ2-1): KAGVTQTPRYLIKTRGQQVTLSCSPISGHRSVSWYQQTPGQGLQFLFEYFSETQRNKGNFPGRFSGRQFSNSRSEMNVSTLELGDSALYLCASSLLAGEINEQFFGPGTRLTVL.